The 26 T cell receptor beta chains reported below all come from one sample, sequenced in a study of cytomegalovirus exposure and HLA in healthy donors. Researchers ran the PCR with 60 Vbeta and 13 Jbeta primers. This table comes from immunoSEQ multiplex PCR, and its TCRdb copy is limited to in-frame clones, with some not included. Among about 260,000 clones listed, around four fifths were seen once. The material sequenced was PBMCs. Every receptor here comes from a woman between 35 and 50 years old in good health and CMV-seropositive.

About this clone itself: Germline and junction disagree at one end, which may indicate a read error. The chain uses TRBV6-1 and TRBJ2-7; TRBD1 aligns across 7 bases. The CDR3 loop spans 14 amino acids. The V gene's germline CDR1 is MNHNS and CDR2 SASEGT. The CDR3 bases are TGTACCAGCAGACCGGGACAGCAAAACTACGAGCAGTACTTC. Its protein product is CTSRPGQQNYEQYF.

The chain uses TRBV28 and TRBJ2-3, with 8 positions matching TRBD1. From germline, CDR1 is MDHEN and CDR2 SYDVKM. After removal of 10 bases from V and 0 bases from J, the junction contained 6 bases not matched to a gene. This CDR3 has 14 amino acids. CDR3 amino acids: CATRQGTSTDTQYF. The DNA of the CDR3 is TGTGCCACCCGACAGGGGACGAGCACAGATACGCAGTATTTT.

This sequence joins TRBV10-3 and TRBJ1-1; 8 bases fit TRBD1. CDR3 length: 17 amino acids. The V segment lost 0 bases and the J segment 0 bases; nucleotides outside the gene matches: 6. Germline-derived CDR1 and CDR2 are ENHRY and SYGVKD. CDR3 amino acids: CAISESTAGGMNTEAFF. The CDR3 DNA sequence: TGTGCCATCAGTGAGTCGACGGCAGGGGGCATGAACACTGAAGCTTTCTTT.

This sequence joins TRBV13 and TRBJ2-1; tentative D call: TRBD2 (6 bases). Germline V CDR1 and CDR2: PRHDT, FYEKMQ (reference sequence). V was shortened by 5 bases and J by 0 bases, with 14 bases between the two germline ends. The CDR3 spans 16 residues. The CDR3 DNA sequence: TGTGCCAGCAGCATGACGGGGGTGAGCTCCTACAATGAGCAGTTCTTC. It is translated as CASSMTGVSSYNEQFF.

The V gene is TRBV25-1, the J gene TRBJ2-5; the D gene is possibly TRBD1 (6 bases). Germline V lookup: CDR1 MGHDK, CDR2 SYGVNS. Trimming removed 3 bases from V and 2 bases from J, with 16 bases in between. The CDR3 covers 16 residues. The CDR3 DNA reads TGTGCCAGCAGTGAGGGGGCCCGACTGAGACAAGAGACCCAGTACTTC. Encoded protein: CASSEGARLRQETQYF.

The gene calls are TRBV28 and TRBJ1-6; 7 bases map to TRBD1. This CDR3 is 15 amino acids long. Germline trimming cut 6 bases from V and 0 bases from J; bases unmatched to any gene: 2. Germline V gene lookup returns CDR1 MDHEN and CDR2 SYDVKM. CDR3 bases: TGTGCCAGCAGGTGGGACAGCTCCTATAATTCACCCCTCCACTTT. Residues: CASRWDSSYNSPLHF.

The chain employs TRBV27 and TRBJ2-7, with 11 positions matching TRBD2. The CDR3 totals 15 residues. Looked up from germline, CDR1 is MNHEY and CDR2 is SMNVEV (reference sequence). V dropped 6 bases and J dropped 3; count of bases not matched to a gene: 7. Written as DNA, the CDR3 is TGTGCCAGCAGATACGGGACTAGCGGCTACTACGAGCAGTACTTC. The encoded protein is CASRYGTSGYYEQYF.

V and J are TRBV7-3 and TRBJ2-7, with TRBD1 identical over 11 bases. This CDR3 has 14 amino acids. Germline values: CDR1 SGHTA, CDR2 FQGTGA. The J segment lost 6 bases and the V segment lost 3 bases, leaving 4 bases of the junction unmatched. The chain's CDR3 is CASSFPDRGREQYF. Here the CDR3 DNA reads TGTGCCAGCAGCTTCCCGGACAGGGGGCGCGAGCAGTACTTC. The whole variable domain, remainder taken from reference TRBV7-3 and TRBJ2-7, is GAGVSQTPSNKVTEKGKYVELRCDPISGHTALYWYRQSLGQGPEFLIYFQGTGAADDSGLPNDRFFAVRPEGSVSTLKIQRTERGDSAVYLCASSFPDRGREQYFGPGTRLTVT.

CDR3 nucleotides: TGCGCCAGCAGCTTGGTTTCCGGCAGGGGCACTGAAGCTTTCTTT. It is translated as CASSLVSGRGTEAFF. The chain links TRBV5-1 to TRBJ1-1; tentative D call: TRBD1 (6 bases). The CDR3 is 15 residues long. The germline V gene encodes CDR1 SGHRS and CDR2 YFSETQ. Trimming removed 0 bases from V and 4 bases from J, with 13 bases in between. Full variable domain (outside the CDR3, taken from reference TRBV5-1 and TRBJ1-1): KAGVTQTPRYLIKTRGQQVTLSCSPISGHRSVSWYQQTPGQGLQFLFEYFSETQRNKGNFPGRFSGRQFSNSRSEMNVSTLELGDSALYLCASSLVSGRGTEAFFGQGTRLTVV.

The rearrangement links TRBV7-7 to TRBJ1-3; TRBD1 is a possible D gene (5 bases). Looked up from germline, CDR1 is SSHAT and CDR2 is FNYEAQ (reference sequence). The CDR3 has 15 residues. V lost 4 bases, J lost 1 base, and 11 bases lay in between. Here the CDR3 DNA reads TGTGCCAGCAGCTCCGCAGGGTCGTCTGGAAACACCATATATTTT. Its protein is CASSSAGSSGNTIYF.

The chain uses TRBV28 and TRBJ1-5, with 9 bases matching TRBD1. V dropped 7 bases and J dropped 2; count of bases not matched to a gene: 9. Germline V CDR1 and CDR2: MDHEN, SYDVKM. There are 16 residues in the CDR3. The CDR3 sequence is CASNNRDRVGNQPQHF. DNA for the CDR3: TGTGCCAGCAATAACCGGGACAGGGTCGGCAATCAGCCCCAGCATTTT.

This clone was observed a few times. The CDR3 bases are TGTGCCAGCAGCCGACTAGCCCAAGAGACCCAGTACTTC. Translation gives CASSRLAQETQYF. This rearrangement joins TRBV6-6 to TRBJ2-5; 7 nucleotides line up with TRBD2. Germline V CDR1 and CDR2: MNHNY, SVGAGI (reference sequence). This CDR3 has 13 amino acids. V lost 6 bases to trimming and J lost 1 base; unmatched junction nucleotides: 2.

The chain combines TRBV19 with TRBJ2-3, with TRBD2 identical over 8 bases. CDR1 is LNHDA, CDR2 SQIVND, per germline (reference sequence). The CDR3 is 17 residues long. V lost 0 bases, J lost 6 bases, and 11 bases stayed unmatched. The CDR3 sequence is CASSIDSSGLIQDTQYF. DNA of the CDR3: TGTGCCAGTAGTATAGATTCTAGCGGGCTTATTCAGGATACGCAGTATTTT.

This clone was counted once. The J gene is TRBJ2-3, the V gene TRBV30; 7 bases align to TRBD1. CDR1 is GTSNPN and CDR2 is SVGIG in the germline V gene (reference sequence). Trimming at V came to 3 bases and at J to 2 bases, leaving 8 bases not matched to a gene. This CDR3 region has 15 residues. CDR3 DNA: TGTGCCTGGAGGGGGACGGGACAGAACACAGATACGCAGTATTTT. Translation gives CAWRGTGQNTDTQYF.

The chain couples TRBV13 to TRBJ1-2; D gene ambiguous. Trimming removed 0 bases from V and 4 bases from J, with 6 bases in between. The CDR3 covers 13 residues. Per the germline V gene, CDR1 is PRHDT and CDR2 is FYEKMQ (reference sequence). The CDR3 protein is CASSLGQSYGYTF. The CDR3 bases are TGTGCCAGCAGCTTAGGACAGTCCTATGGCTACACCTTC.

The genes are TRBV4-3 and TRBJ1-2; D unresolved. From germline, CDR1 is LGHNA and CDR2 YSLEER. Between the trimmed V and J ends, which lost 1 base and 8 bases, there was a span of 23 bases. CDR3 length: 17 amino acids. The CDR3 DNA follows: TGCGCCAGCAGCCAAGGTTTGTCAGAAACTACCGAGAGGGGCTACACCTTC. Its protein product is CASSQGLSETTERGYTF.

The rearrangement joins TRBV7-6 to TRBJ2-6, with 9 bases lining up with TRBD1. Per the germline V gene, CDR1 is SGHVS and CDR2 is FNYEAQ. CDR3 length: 18 residues. With V trimmed by 1 base and J by 0 bases, 4 bases remained unmatched. CDR3 coding DNA: TGTGCCAGCAGCTTAGAGGGGACAGGGCACTCTGGGGCCAACGTCCTGACTTTC. Translated: CASSLEGTGHSGANVLTF.

The CDR3 DNA sequence: TGTGCCAGCAGCTTAGGGGGCAGGGCTGAAGCTTTCTTT. Translated, it gives CASSLGGRAEAFF. V gene TRBV7-3 combines with J gene TRBJ1-1; D might be TRBD1 (6 bases). The CDR3 covers 13 residues. Trimming removed 2 bases from V and 6 bases from J, with 10 bases in between. Germline V CDR1 and CDR2: SGHTA, FQGTGA.

The CDR3 spells CASRAGGGPIILRYEQYF. In DNA, the CDR3 is TGTGCCAGCAGGGCCGGGGGAGGGCCTATTATCCTTAGGTACGAGCAGTACTTC. This chain joins TRBV28 and TRBJ2-7, with 7 bases matching TRBD2. Unmatched junction bases numbered 21, after V lost 6 bases and J lost 4 bases. CDR3 length: 18 residues. Germline loops: CDR1 MDHEN, CDR2 SYDVKM.

The chain links TRBV5-1 to TRBJ2-4; D possibly corresponds to TRBD1 (6 bases). This CDR3 contains 15 residues. Trimming stripped 5 bases from V and 0 bases from J, with 12 bases between. Germline-derived CDR1 and CDR2 are SGHRS and YFSETQ. The chain's CDR3 is CASSETGSAKNIQYF. The CDR3 nucleotides read TGCGCCAGCAGTGAGACAGGATCAGCCAAAAACATTCAGTACTTC.

CDR3 amino acids: CASSLRLRGSNTGELFF. CDR3 nucleotide sequence: TGTGCCAGCAGTTTACGCTTGAGAGGGAGCAACACCGGGGAGCTGTTTTTT. This sequence joins TRBV28 and TRBJ2-2; maybe TRBD2 (5 bases). Trimming stripped 2 bases from V and 2 bases from J, with 15 bases between. CDR1 and CDR2 (germline): MDHEN, SYDVKM. This CDR3 has 17 amino acids.

V is TRBV30 and J is TRBJ2-1; 9 bases map to TRBD2. This CDR3 is 15 amino acids long. The germline CDR1 and CDR2 sequences are GTSNPN and SVGIG (reference sequence). Germline trimming cut 0 bases from V and 13 bases from J; bases unmatched to any gene: 13. CDR3 DNA sequence: TGTGCCTGGAGTGTTTTGCGGGAGGGCCTGGGAGATCAGTTCTTC. Amino acids: CAWSVLREGLGDQFF.

The chain recombines TRBV6-6 with TRBJ2-7; 9 bases map to TRBD1. CDR1 and CDR2 from the germline V gene are MNHNY and SVGAGI (reference sequence). The CDR3 is 14 amino acids. Trimming at V came to 6 bases and at J to 0 bases, leaving 3 bases not matched to a gene. CDR3 in DNA: TGTGCCAGCAGCCCGGACAGGGGCTCCTACGAGCAGTACTTC. Its translation is CASSPDRGSYEQYF.

The chain links TRBV27 to TRBJ2-7; D might be TRBD1 (5 bases). This CDR3 is 13 amino acids long. Trimming removed 8 bases at V and 0 bases at J, with 11 bases between. Germline V lookup: CDR1 MNHEY, CDR2 SMNVEV (reference sequence). The CDR3 region has the DNA TGTGCCAGCGCTCACCAGGGCTCCTACGAGCAGTACTTC. Encoded protein: CASAHQGSYEQYF.

The chain recombines TRBV28 with TRBJ1-2; D is uncertain. CDR3 length equals 13 residues. Germline V gene lookup returns CDR1 MDHEN and CDR2 SYDVKM. V shed 4 bases and J shed 4 bases, with 10 bases lying between them. CDR3 bases: TGTGCCAGCAGTTCCGAACTCCTCTATGGCTACACCTTC. Translated, it gives CASSSELLYGYTF.

This clone was detected only once. The chain carries TRBV28 and TRBJ2-1; D might be TRBD2 (6 bases). Germline V gene sequence: CDR1 MDHEN, CDR2 SYDVKM. The V gene lost 2 bases and the J gene lost 6 bases, with 17 bases spanning the gap. This CDR3 is 16 amino acids long. The CDR3 is CASSLGAGSSGNEQFF. The CDR3 nucleotides are TGTGCCAGCAGTTTAGGAGCGGGCTCATCCGGCAATGAGCAGTTCTTC.